This TCR beta chain is from a study of identical twins' blood T cells. TCRdb fed the 5' RACE reads into MiXCR, producing one record per CDR3 protein. The sample holds fewer than 450,000 distinct CDR3 sequences; approximately 30% are singletons and the top ten take about 6%. This clonotype was seen at least ten times. Germline loops: CDR1 DFQATT, CDR2 SNEGSKA (reference sequence). Unmatched junction bases numbered 5, after V lost 3 bases and J lost 7 bases. The CDR3 contains 12 residues. V and J are TRBV20-1 and TRBJ1-1; 7 bases agree with TRBD1. The sequence derives from a woman aged 18 to 55 in good health. Sequencing was carried out using PBMCs. The CDR3 protein is CSASLQGVEAFF. The CDR3 nucleotides read TGCAGTGCTAGTCTTCAGGGGGTTGAAGCTTTCTTT.